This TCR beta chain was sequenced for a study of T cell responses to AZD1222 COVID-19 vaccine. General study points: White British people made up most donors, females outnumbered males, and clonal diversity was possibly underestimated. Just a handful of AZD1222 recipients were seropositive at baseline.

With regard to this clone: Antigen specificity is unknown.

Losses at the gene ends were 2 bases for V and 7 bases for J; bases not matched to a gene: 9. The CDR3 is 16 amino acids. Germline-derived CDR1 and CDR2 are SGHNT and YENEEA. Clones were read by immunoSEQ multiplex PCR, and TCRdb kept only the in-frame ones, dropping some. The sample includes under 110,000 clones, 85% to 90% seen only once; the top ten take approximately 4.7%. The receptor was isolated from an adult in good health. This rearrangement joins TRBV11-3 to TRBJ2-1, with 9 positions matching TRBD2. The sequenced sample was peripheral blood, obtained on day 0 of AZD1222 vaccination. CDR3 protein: CASSLKAGGPKNEQFF. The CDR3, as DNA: TGTGCCAGCAGCTTAAAGGCGGGAGGGCCGAAGAATGAGCAGTTCTTC.